The clone carrying this T cell receptor beta chain has a count of ten or more. The antigen is undetermined. The sample comes from a study of CD8 T cells in ankylosing spondylitis. Study findings and constraints: A motif in TCR beta, a set of under 10 highly homologous variants, appeared characteristic of ankylosing spondylitis blood.

MiXCR was run by TCRdb on the 5' RACE reads, yielding one entry per CDR3 protein. The sample consists of some 220,000 distinct CDR3 sequences, 6% to 8.5% of them appearing once. V gave up 3 bases and J gave up 4 bases, with 11 bases separating them. Looked up from germline, CDR1 is SGHRS and CDR2 is YFSETQ. This CDR3 region has 13 residues. The sequencing input was blood, either unsorted or a sorted T cell fraction (not recorded which). The origin of this receptor is a male donor with ankylosing spondylitis. The chain has TRBV5-1 and TRBJ2-7; perhaps TRBD1 as D (6 bases). The DNA of the CDR3 is TGCGCCAGCAGCTCCACTACAGGGTACGAGCAGTACTTC. Translated, it gives CASSSTTGYEQYF.